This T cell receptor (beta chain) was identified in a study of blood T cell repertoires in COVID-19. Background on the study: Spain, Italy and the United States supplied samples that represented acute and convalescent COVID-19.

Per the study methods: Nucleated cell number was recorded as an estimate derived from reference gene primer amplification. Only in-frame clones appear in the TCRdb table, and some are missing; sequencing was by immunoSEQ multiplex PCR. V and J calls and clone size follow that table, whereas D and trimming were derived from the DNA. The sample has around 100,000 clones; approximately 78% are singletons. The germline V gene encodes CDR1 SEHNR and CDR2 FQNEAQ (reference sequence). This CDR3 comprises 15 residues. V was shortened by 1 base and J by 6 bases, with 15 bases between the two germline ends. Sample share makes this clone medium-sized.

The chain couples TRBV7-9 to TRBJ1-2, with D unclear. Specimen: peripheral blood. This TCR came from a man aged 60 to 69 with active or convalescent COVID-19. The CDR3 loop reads CASSLVGRVEDGYTF. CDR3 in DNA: TGTGCCAGCAGCTTAGTGGGGAGAGTAGAGGATGGCTACACCTTC. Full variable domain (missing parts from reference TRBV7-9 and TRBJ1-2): DTGVSQNPRHKITKRGQNVTFRCDPISEHNRLYWYRQTLGQGPEFLTYFQNEAQLEKSRLLSDRFSAERPKGSFSTLEIQRTEQGDSAMYLCASSLVGRVEDGYTFGSGTRLTVV.